Listed below are T cell receptor beta chains from one sample, sequenced in a study of post-analysis software for immune sequencing data. TCRdb re-derived calls from the PCR reads in MiXCR, one entry per CDR3 protein. The sample records approximately 770,000 distinct CDR3 sequences, approximately 44% being singletons. Sequences were obtained from blood. The receptors derive from a girl aged 5-17 years with multiple sclerosis. CDR3s include the opening cysteine and the closing phenylalanine or tryptophan. The D gene is left open where the match is weak. Rows may omit the clone size; those that give it use once, few, many or a size class.

11 . TRBJ2-7 many TRBV5-1 CASSLVYEQYF TGCGCCAGCAGCTTGGTTTACGAGCAGTACTTC
13 . TRBJ2-5 . TRBV20-1 CSARRAGQETQYF TGCAGTGCTAGGAGGGCAGGGCAAGAGACCCAGTACTTC
13 TRBD2 TRBJ2-1 . TRBV2 CAGKRLAESEQFF TGTGCCGGAAAGAGACTAGCTGAGAGTGAGCAGTTCTTC
13 . TRBJ2-3 medium-sized TRBV29-1 CSVGESHIGTQYF TGCAGCGTTGGGGAGTCTCATATCGGTACGCAGTATTTT
15 . TRBJ2-1 . TRBV7-9 CASTQGREPYNEQFF TGTGCCAGCACCCAGGGGCGGGAGCCCTACAATGAGCAGTTCTTC
16 TRBD2 TRBJ2-5 . TRBV12-5 CASGFSTSGRAETQYF TGTGCTAGTGGTTTCTCCACTAGCGGGAGGGCTGAGACCCAGTACTTC
14 TRBD1 TRBJ2-5 few TRBV28 CASSQQGGGETQYF TGTGCCAGCAGCCAACAGGGGGGAGGAGAGACCCAGTACTTC
12 . TRBJ1-2 . TRBV18 CASSPVGLGYTF TGTGCCAGCTCACCGGTGGGACTTGGCTACACCTTC
22 . TRBJ2-1 . TRBV27 CASSLSAGGKFVSGSSYNEQFF TGTGCCAGCAGTTTATCGGCAGGGGGGAAATTCGTGTCGGGAAGCTCCTACAATGAGCAGTTCTTC
15 TRBD2 TRBJ2-1 . TRBV12-3/TRBV12-4 CASSPRASGSGEQFF TGTGCCAGCAGCCCTAGGGCTAGCGGGAGCGGCGAGCAGTTCTTC
14 TRBD1 TRBJ2-5 . TRBV5-1 CASSSGTGKETQYF TGTGCCAGCAGCTCCGGGACAGGGAAAGAGACCCAGTACTTC
18 TRBD2 TRBJ2-1 few TRBV20-1 CSARVGLAGGISYNEQFF TGCAGTGCTAGAGTTGGACTAGCGGGAGGGATCTCCTACAATGAGCAGTTCTTC
12 TRBD1 TRBJ2-7 . TRBV28 CASRGQANEQYF TGTGCCAGCCGGGGACAGGCGAACGAGCAGTACTTC
14 . TRBJ2-7 few TRBV20-1 CSAPLTGGYYEQYF TGCAGTGCTCCCCTGACAGGCGGATACTACGAGCAGTACTTC
13 . TRBJ2-7 few TRBV11-2 CASSSGGIYEQYF TGTGCCAGCAGCTCCGGGGGTATCTACGAGCAGTACTTC
15 TRBD1 TRBJ2-7 few TRBV9 CASSVARDSSYEQYF TGTGCCAGCAGCGTAGCTCGGGACAGCTCCTACGAGCAGTACTTC
14 . TRBJ2-1 . TRBV7-9 CASSLAFRRGEQFF TGTGCCAGCAGCTTAGCGTTCAGGCGCGGTGAGCAGTTCTTC
17 . TRBJ2-6 . TRBV6-1 CASSDNRLGPGANVLTF TGTGCCAGCAGTGATAACAGGTTGGGCCCTGGGGCCAACGTCCTGACTTTC
14 . TRBJ1-2 . TRBV11-2 CASSLGITNYGYTF TGTGCCAGCAGCTTAGGAATCACTAACTATGGCTACACCTTC
15 . TRBJ2-3 . TRBV4-3 CASSHRAEITDTQYF TGCGCCAGCAGCCACCGAGCGGAGATCACAGATACGCAGTATTTT
15 TRBD1 TRBJ1-6 few TRBV25-1 CASRAAGGIGSPLHF TGTGCCAGCCGTGCGGCAGGGGGTATCGGTTCACCCCTCCACTTT
12 . TRBJ1-1 . TRBV30 CAWSVISQEAFF TGTGCCTGGAGTGTAATCTCGCAAGAAGCTTTCTTT
15 . TRBJ2-5 . TRBV7-6 CASSVEISLQETQYF TGTGCCAGCAGCGTCGAAATCAGCCTCCAAGAGACCCAGTACTTC
16 TRBD2 TRBJ2-4 . TRBV20-1 CSARDTLAGMGDIQYF TGCAGTGCTAGAGATACGCTAGCGGGAATGGGAGACATTCAGTACTTC
16 . TRBJ2-1 . TRBV6-1 CASSDRRVTAYNEQFF TGTGCCAGCAGTGATCGACGCGTCACGGCCTACAATGAGCAGTTCTTC
16 . TRBJ2-2 . TRBV9 CASSVGGGSNTGELFF TGTGCCAGCAGCGTAGGTGGGGGGTCGAACACCGGGGAGCTGTTTTTT
14 . TRBJ1-2 few TRBV2 CASSEIDRNYGYTF TGTGCCAGCAGTGAAATTGACAGAAACTATGGCTACACCTTC
10 . TRBJ1-1 once TRBV29-1 CSAADTEAFF TGCAGCGCCGCAGACACTGAAGCTTTCTTT
10 . TRBJ2-7 few TRBV6-1 CASLDYEQYF TGTGCCAGCCTAGACTACGAGCAGTACTTC
18 TRBD2 TRBJ2-3 once TRBV5-1 CASSPGLLTSGRTDTQYF TGCGCCAGCAGCCCTGGACTACTGACTAGCGGGAGGACAGATACGCAGTATTTT
16 TRBD1 TRBJ1-2 . TRBV13 CASSLGRDRHNYGYTF TGTGCCAGCAGCTTAGGTCGGGACAGGCATAACTATGGCTACACCTTC
17 . TRBJ2-7 . TRBV4-1 CASSQDRGDTGAYEQYF TGCGCCAGCAGCCAAGACCGGGGGGACACCGGAGCCTACGAGCAGTACTTC
15 TRBD1 TRBJ2-2 . TRBV5-1 CASSLDRGIAGELFF TGCGCCAGCAGCTTGGACAGGGGAATCGCCGGGGAGCTGTTTTTT
12 . TRBJ1-4 . TRBV29-1 CSGSRDGEKLFF TGCAGCGGATCCAGGGATGGGGAAAAACTGTTTTTT
16 TRBD2 TRBJ2-1 few TRBV9 CASSVGTSGVYNEQFF TGTGCCAGCAGCGTAGGGACTAGCGGGGTCTACAATGAGCAGTTCTTC
12 TRBD1 TRBJ1-1 . TRBV12-3/TRBV12-4 CASSFTGVEAFF TGTGCCAGCAGTTTCACAGGGGTTGAAGCTTTCTTT
14 . TRBJ1-1 . TRBV27 CASSYAVVGAEAFF TGTGCCAGCAGCTACGCCGTGGTAGGCGCTGAAGCTTTCTTT
14 . TRBJ1-5 . TRBV18 CASSPDTRNQPQHF TGTGCCAGCTCACCGGACACCCGGAATCAGCCCCAGCATTTT
15 . TRBJ2-5 . TRBV20-1 CSARDNQRAQETQYF TGCAGTGCTAGAGATAATCAAAGGGCTCAAGAGACCCAGTACTTC
17 TRBD1 TRBJ2-1 few TRBV20-1 CSAGGTRQGAMNNEQFF TGCAGTGCCGGGGGTACCCGACAGGGGGCAATGAACAATGAGCAGTTCTTC
13 TRBD1 TRBJ2-7 . TRBV29-1 CSGRDRGTHEQYF TGCAGCGGCCGGGACAGGGGTACCCACGAGCAGTACTTC
15 . TRBJ2-1 . TRBV10-3 CAISDKGGSYNEQFF TGTGCCATCAGTGATAAAGGAGGGTCCTACAATGAGCAATTCTTC